This T cell receptor beta chain originates from a study of blood T cell repertoires in COVID-19. The wider study: Italy, Spain and the United States were the sources of the convalescent and acute COVID-19 samples. T cells, B-cell-depleted T cells, or PBMCs provided the cDNA or gDNA that served as material.

This CDR3 is 15 amino acids long. Trimming removed 4 bases from V and 6 bases from J; junction bases left unmatched: 8. CDR1 is GTSNPN, CDR2 SVGIG, per germline (reference sequence). The data were produced by immunoSEQ multiplex PCR, yet TCRdb's version contains in-frame clones alone and is incomplete. The sample lists around 300,000 clones, roughly 87% seen once, with 1% in the top ten. The chain carries TRBV30 and TRBJ1-6; 8 bases are shared with TRBD1. The sample taken for sequencing was peripheral blood. The origin of this receptor is a man between 50 and 59 years old with active or convalescent COVID-19. CDR3 nucleotides: TGTGCCTGGACCATCCGGGACAGGTTTAATTCACCCCTCCACTTT. Translating it yields CAWTIRDRFNSPLHF.